This TCR beta chain was documented in a study of molecular identifiers for immune sequencing clone quantification. Trimming took off 4 bases at V and 1 base at J, with 9 bases between the two ends. CDR1 and CDR2 (germline): SEHNR, FQNEAQ (reference sequence). The CDR3 covers 14 residues. As previously described, bulk TCR libraries were made using listed TCR primers. TCRdb reprocessed the PCR reads via MiXCR and lists one record per CDR3 protein. Of roughly 320,000 distinct CDR3 sequences listed, about a quarter are singletons. Concerning this clonotype itself: The antigen remains unidentified.

Study-level points and caveats: Single-cell amounts of spiked Jurkat TCR RNA were reportedly detectable among approximately 1 million naive cells. In CMV-specific effectors, clones above 20 copies held over 97% of molecules; naive, under 1%.

The chain joins TRBV7-9 to TRBJ2-3, with D possibly being TRBD2 (5 bases). The source of this sequence is a human donor in good health. Some libraries in this study had Jurkat cell RNA spiked in. The sequenced material came from naive CD8+ T cells from blood, with Jurkat cell RNA spiked in. Noted subset: FACS-sorted CD8+CD4-CCR7+CD45RA+ naive T cells. CDR3 bases: TGTGCCAGCAGCTCCCGTAGCGGCACAGATACGCAGTATTTT. This codes for CASSSRSGTDTQYF.